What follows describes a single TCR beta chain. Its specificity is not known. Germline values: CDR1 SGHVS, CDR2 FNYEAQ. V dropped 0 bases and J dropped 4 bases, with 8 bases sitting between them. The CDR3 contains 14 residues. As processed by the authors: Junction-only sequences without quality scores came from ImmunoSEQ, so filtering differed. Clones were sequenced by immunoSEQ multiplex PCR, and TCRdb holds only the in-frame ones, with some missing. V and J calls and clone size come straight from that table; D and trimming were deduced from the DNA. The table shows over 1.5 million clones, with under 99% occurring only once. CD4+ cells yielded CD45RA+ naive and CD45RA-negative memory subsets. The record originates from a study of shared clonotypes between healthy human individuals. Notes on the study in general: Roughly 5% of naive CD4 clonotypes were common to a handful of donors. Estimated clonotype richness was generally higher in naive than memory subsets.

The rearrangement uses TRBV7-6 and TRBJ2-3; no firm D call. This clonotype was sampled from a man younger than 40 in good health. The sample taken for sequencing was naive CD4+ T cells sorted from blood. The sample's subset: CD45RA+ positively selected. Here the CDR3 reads CASSLATQADTQYF. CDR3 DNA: TGTGCCAGCAGCTTAGCGACGCAGGCAGATACGCAGTATTTT.